This TCR beta chain emerged from a study of blood T cell repertoires in COVID-19. Here immunoSEQ multiplex PCR was the method, and the copy in TCRdb shows in-frame clones only, minus some. Of some 150,000 clones listed, 88% are singletons. CDR3 length equals 11 residues. Germline loops: CDR1 MDHEN, CDR2 SYDVKM. Trimming cost V 9 bases and J 4 bases, with 7 bases left between them. This chain connects TRBV28 to TRBJ1-3, with D hard to call. The specimen was peripheral blood. The receptor's source is a man aged 45-65 years with active or convalescent COVID-19. The CDR3 region has the DNA TGTGCCAGTTCCGCGGGAAACACCATATATTTT. Translation gives CASSAGNTIYF. Based on the CDR3 plus reference TRBV28 and TRBJ1-3, the full variable domain is DVKVTQSSRYLVKRTGEKVFLECVQDMDHENMFWYRQDPGLGLRLIYFSYDVKMKEKGDIPEGYSVSREKKERFSLILESASTNQTSMYLCASSAGNTIYFGEGSWLTVV.